This T cell receptor (beta chain) was profiled in a study of T cell responses to AZD1222 COVID-19 vaccine (TCRdb year 2021). About the full investigation: TCR sequencing covered more than 230 trial participants: 200 to 220 given two doses of AZD1222 and 26 given two doses of MenACWY control vaccine. Enrollment into the trials was organized by age into subgroups of 18-55, 56-69 and 70-plus years, and those subgroups contained roughly 160, 29 and 62 TCR-sequenced participants, respectively. Study-wide conclusions, independent of this receptor: Conclusions about previously exposed vaccinees are limited, since just five or six AZD1222 recipients were seropositive for SARS-CoV-2 at baseline. Because no day 14 peak-response samples were available, the repertoires could be characterized only after the peak T cell response. The vaccine-associated CD4 TCRs covered the entire spike protein, and the dominant responses fell in regions 160-218 and 743-854. Epitopes outside the regions mutated in the B.1.351 and B.1.1.7 variants were reportedly recognized by nearly half of the unique spike-specific TCRs. In the small 56-69-year group, the increase in depth fell short of significance, most likely because of low power. Spike-specific TCR breadth and depth rose significantly after two AZD1222 doses compared with day 0 and with MenACWY recipients. Participants were mostly white British and included more females than males, and it was suggested by the authors that clonal diversity may have been underestimated.

The CDR3 regions of human TCRbeta chains were analyzed by immunosequencing. In the authors' own workflow: TCRs in the repertoires were matched against a reference library of SARS-CoV-2-specific TCRs that had been generated with the MIRA antigen-specificity platform. Breadth was defined as the fraction of unique TCRs that were SARS-CoV-2-associated, and depth was defined as the fraction of total T cells that were SARS-CoV-2-associated. Using the MIRA data, every spike-specific TCR was mapped to the spike region that the TCR reacted to and assigned to either a CD4 or a CD8 class. Log10-transformed breadth and depth values were compared by one-way ANOVA with Sidak's multiple comparisons tests. TCRdb took over this immuneACCESS table, retaining in-frame rearrangements with V and J assigned. Such tables are incomplete; in checked studies, under half of the missing clones stem from an unresolved V gene, and the remainder is unexplained. From that table come the V and J calls and clone size; the DNA was used to work out D and trimming. Within this sample are about 140,000 clones, with 90% to 95% of them counted one time only. The ten largest clones represent roughly an eighth of the sample.

The germline V gene specifies MGHRA as CDR1 and YSYEKL as CDR2. V lost 1 base and J lost 7 bases; the stretch between them is 14 bases long. Taken from cysteine to phenylalanine, the CDR3 has 15 residues. Only the CDR3 DNA stays, 45 bases, in frame from base 1. With respect to this clone: No cognate antigen has been identified for it. The sample holds no much larger clone one base away, and base qualities are not on file.

The time point label for this specimen denotes: sample from adult after SARS-CoV-2 infection, after symptom onset. A couple of convalescent COVID-19 patients, sampled after symptom onset from adults with prior SARS-CoV-2 infection, were also TCR-sequenced for comparison. This specimen was peripheral blood, taken after recovery from COVID-19. The source of this sequence is an adult who had recovered from COVID-19. This sequence uses TRBV4-1 and TRBJ1-5; possibly the D gene is TRBD1, per 5 matching bases. The CDR3 protein is CASSQAEGQRQPQHF. The sequenced DNA: TGCGCCAGCAGCCAAGCTGAGGGGCAACGGCAGCCCCAGCATTTT.